This TCR beta chain stems from a study of regulatory T cells in long-lasting Graves disease. General study findings and limits: The small sample size may have reduced accuracy. Persistent disease was characterized by preferential usage of TRBV28, TRBJ1-2 and TRBJ2-5.

This clonotype has ten or more counts. Its antigen is unknown. According to the study, TCR beta libraries were built with iRepertoire HTBI primers and CDR3-region Arm-PCR. As originally analysed: Samples revealed under 65 TRBV and approximately 15 TRBJ segments. TCRdb re-derived calls from the multiplex PCR reads in MiXCR, one entry per CDR3 protein. The V and J calls were not made by the authors but by TCRdb's processing. The table lists about 200,000 distinct CDR3 sequences, around 17% of them singletons. Described time point: newly diagnosed GD, antithyroid drugs for less than 3 months. PBMC-derived RNA was used for the TCR library. Trimming took 8 bases from V and 6 from J; bases not matched to a gene: 3. Germline CDR1 and CDR2: LGHDT and YNNKEL (reference sequence). This CDR3 spans 13 amino acids.

The sequencing used peripheral blood mononuclear cells (PBMCs), collected at new diagnosis, from a patient treated with antithyroid drugs. V gene TRBV3-1 combines with J gene TRBJ2-1; 11 nucleotides line up with TRBD2. This clonotype was obtained from a female donor with Graves disease. CDR3 protein: CASLGLAGNEQFF. CDR3 sequence (DNA): TGTGCCAGCCTCGGACTAGCGGGCAATGAGCAGTTCTTC.